The rows below give T cell receptor beta chains drawn from one sample of a study of control samples from healthy donors and cancer patients. The table came from immunoSEQ multiplex PCR; TCRdb's copy has only in-frame clones and leaves some out. In the table there are over 120,000 clones, about 91% of which are singletons. The sequencing sample was made of blood. The receptors were sampled from a man in his thirties or forties in good health. Each CDR3 is given without its conserved first and last residue. Fields, in order: V gene, J gene, CDR3 protein.

V gene: TRBV11-2
J gene: TRBJ2-1
CDR3 protein: ASSSYHRTSGGDLNEQF

V gene: TRBV5-1
J gene: TRBJ1-1
CDR3 protein: ASSNGTGGMNTEAF

V gene: TRBV11-2
J gene: TRBJ2-2
CDR3 protein: ASSSNSGGNTGELF

V gene: TRBV6-2/TRBV6-3
J gene: TRBJ1-4
CDR3 protein: ASSPPNEKLF

V gene: TRBV29-1
J gene: TRBJ2-2
CDR3 protein: SVETGGEELF

V gene: TRBV27
J gene: TRBJ1-1
CDR3 protein: ASVGTGNTEAF

V gene: TRBV2
J gene: TRBJ2-3
CDR3 protein: ASSTRGDFTDTQY

V gene: TRBV30
J gene: TRBJ1-2
CDR3 protein: AWSVGERPYGYT

V gene: TRBV2
J gene: TRBJ2-7
CDR3 protein: ASSDPDRTIGFYEQY

V gene: TRBV27
J gene: TRBJ2-7
CDR3 protein: ASSPTGAAYEQY

V gene: TRBV6-5
J gene: TRBJ2-2
CDR3 protein: ASSYSPGNTGELF

V gene: TRBV18
J gene: TRBJ2-3
CDR3 protein: ASSPDLDPSTDTQY

V gene: TRBV19
J gene: TRBJ1-6
CDR3 protein: ASSTSGSFNSPLH

V gene: TRBV28
J gene: TRBJ2-7
CDR3 protein: ASSSLASQPGQATYEQY

V gene: TRBV10-3
J gene: TRBJ1-2
CDR3 protein: AISDPQGGTYGYT

V gene: TRBV5-4
J gene: TRBJ2-4
CDR3 protein: ASSPNAGEAKNIQY

V gene: TRBV11-2
J gene: TRBJ1-1
CDR3 protein: ASSLGGEYNSNTEAF

V gene: TRBV5-4
J gene: TRBJ2-7
CDR3 protein: ASSLAGTVSYEQY

V gene: TRBV20-1
J gene: TRBJ2-1
CDR3 protein: SASRRGLYNEQF

V gene: TRBV29-1
J gene: TRBJ2-7
CDR3 protein: SARGTTYEQY

V gene: TRBV11-2
J gene: TRBJ2-1
CDR3 protein: ASSSGLYNEQF

V gene: TRBV9
J gene: TRBJ1-1
CDR3 protein: ASSVSGGNTEAF

V gene: TRBV9
J gene: TRBJ2-1
CDR3 protein: ASSVVDGAANEQF

V gene: TRBV14
J gene: TRBJ2-3
CDR3 protein: ASSRASGEIFLTDTQY

V gene: TRBV7-9
J gene: TRBJ2-7
CDR3 protein: ASSPVGQGGHEQY

V gene: TRBV12-2
J gene: TRBJ1-5
CDR3 protein: ASRLGRRGSNQPQH

V gene: TRBV6-1
J gene: TRBJ2-1
CDR3 protein: ASSDTLAGHVNEQF

V gene: TRBV27
J gene: TRBJ1-6
CDR3 protein: ASSFSRTVFVHNSPLH

V gene: TRBV29-1
J gene: TRBJ1-1
CDR3 protein: SVESRGLNTEAF

V gene: TRBV5-8
J gene: TRBJ2-7
CDR3 protein: ASSNRDRDPYEQY

V gene: TRBV24-1
J gene: TRBJ2-1
CDR3 protein: ATSDLIGGGVEQF

V gene: TRBV28
J gene: TRBJ2-1
CDR3 protein: ASSLRSSGGDEQF

V gene: TRBV6-5
J gene: TRBJ1-3
CDR3 protein: ASSDGKGGNTIY

V gene: TRBV4-1
J gene: TRBJ1-2
CDR3 protein: ASSQGHSRSNYGYT

V gene: TRBV14
J gene: TRBJ2-1
CDR3 protein: ASSQEWLAGGDYEQF

V gene: TRBV6-5
J gene: TRBJ1-1
CDR3 protein: ASSYRGLNTEAF

V gene: TRBV27
J gene: TRBJ2-2
CDR3 protein: ASTQFTGDTGELF

V gene: TRBV5-1
J gene: TRBJ1-3
CDR3 protein: ASSQTGEGNTIY

V gene: TRBV11-2
J gene: TRBJ1-2
CDR3 protein: ASSLDSPYGYT

V gene: TRBV28
J gene: TRBJ1-2
CDR3 protein: ASSFVGDGYT